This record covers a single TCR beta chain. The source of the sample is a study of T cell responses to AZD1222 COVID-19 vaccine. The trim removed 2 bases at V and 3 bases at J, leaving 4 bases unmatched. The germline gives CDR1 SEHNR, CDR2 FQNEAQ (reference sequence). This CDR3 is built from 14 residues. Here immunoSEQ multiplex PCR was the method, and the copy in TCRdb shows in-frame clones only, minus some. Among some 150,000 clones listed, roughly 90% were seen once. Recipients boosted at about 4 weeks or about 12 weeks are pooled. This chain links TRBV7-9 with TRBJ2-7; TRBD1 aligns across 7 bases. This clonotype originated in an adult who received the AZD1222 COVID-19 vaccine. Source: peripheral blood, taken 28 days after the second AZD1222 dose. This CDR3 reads CASSLRQGDYEQYF. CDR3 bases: TGTGCCAGCAGCTTAAGGCAGGGGGACTACGAGCAGTACTTC.